This record looks at one T cell receptor beta chain sequence and its context. The data were taken from a study of cytomegalovirus exposure and HLA in healthy donors. The study sampled nominally healthy donors, though unrecorded immune exposures were likely. Researchers ran the PCR with 60 Vbeta and 13 Jbeta primers. Clones were sequenced by immunoSEQ multiplex PCR, and TCRdb holds only the in-frame ones, with some missing. The sample holds around 100,000 clones, roughly 72% seen once. The sequence was obtained from a woman between 35 and 50 years old in good health and CMV-seropositive. The sequenced sample was PBMCs.

The CDR3 region is CASSLSAGPNSPLHF. The CDR3 nucleotides read TGTGCCAGCAGCTTATCGGCGGGGCCAAATTCACCCCTCCACTTT. This rearrangement joins TRBV7-8 to TRBJ1-6, with a possible D match to TRBD1 (5 bases). Deletions cut 2 bases from V and 7 bases from J, with 12 bases between. CDR3 length equals 15 residues. CDR1 is SGHVS, CDR2 FQNEAQ, per germline.